These 26 T cell receptor beta chains were sequenced from one sample in a study of cytomegalovirus exposure and HLA in healthy donors. PCR used 60 Vbeta primers and 13 Jbeta primers. TCRdb's table, derived via immunoSEQ multiplex PCR, lists solely in-frame clones and lacks some. The sample shows roughly 120,000 clones, less than 90% of them seen only once. Sample: PBMCs. The receptor set was obtained from a man aged 50 or older in good health and CMV-seronegative.

The chain combines TRBV6-1 with TRBJ1-3, with unresolved D. The length of the CDR3 is 15 residues. With 3 bases removed from V and 8 bases from J, the gap between germline ends came to 17 bases. From germline, CDR1 is MNHNS and CDR2 SASEGT. The CDR3 bases are TGTGCCAGCAGTGACAGGTCAGGCCTGGGAGACACCATATATTTT. Amino acids: CASSDRSGLGDTIYF.

The V call is TRBV27, the J call TRBJ2-2; 9 bases match TRBD2. The CDR3 has 15 amino acids. With 8 bases clipped from V and 6 bases from J, the junction kept 10 bases outside the gene matches. Per germline, CDR1 MNHEY and CDR2 SMNVEV (reference sequence). The CDR3 loop reads CASSVLAGIAGELFF. For the CDR3, the DNA is TGTGCCAGCTCCGTCCTAGCGGGAATTGCCGGGGAGCTGTTTTTT.

This clone showed up just a few times. V and J are TRBV6-5 and TRBJ2-3; perhaps TRBD2 as D (5 bases). This CDR3 spans 15 amino acids. Deletions cut 0 bases from V and 6 bases from J, with 13 bases between. Germline CDR1 reads MNHEY; CDR2 reads SVGAGI. The CDR3 protein is CASSYSPIAGDTQYF. CDR3 DNA sequence: TGTGCCAGCAGTTACTCGCCGATTGCGGGCGATACGCAGTATTTT.

The chain couples TRBV2 to TRBJ1-5, with 8 nucleotides matching TRBD1. The CDR3 consists of 14 residues. Germline CDR1 SNHLY, CDR2 FYNNEI. The V segment lost 8 bases and the J segment 4 bases; nucleotides outside the gene matches: 7. The CDR3 nucleotides are TGTGCCAGCTCAAGCAGGGGGCAAAATCAGCCCCAGCATTTT. This codes for CASSSRGQNQPQHF.

The CDR3 nucleotides are TGTGCCAGCAGCCAAAAGCCGGGACAGCGGTCGTCCTACGAGCAGTACTTC. Amino acids: CASSQKPGQRSSYEQYF. The chain combines TRBV7-8 with TRBJ2-7; 7 bases line up with TRBD1. The CDR3 is 17 residues long. V trimming: 5 bases; J trimming: 1 base; junction bases outside the gene matches: 14. Per the germline V gene, CDR1 is SGHVS and CDR2 is FQNEAQ.

The chain has TRBV9 and TRBJ2-1, with 9 bases fitting TRBD1. Trimming at V came to 5 bases and at J to 6 bases, leaving 9 bases not matched to a gene. The CDR3 length is 15 residues. Germline CDR1 and CDR2: SGDLS and YYNGEE. For the CDR3, the DNA is TGTGCCAGCAGTCGACAGGGGGGGGCCTTCAATGAGCAGTTCTTC. This sequence encodes CASSRQGGAFNEQFF. The full variable domain, rest sourced from reference TRBV9 and TRBJ2-1, is DSGVTQTPKHLITATGQRVTLRCSPRSGDLSVYWYQQSLDQGLQFLIQYYNGEERAKGNILERFSAQQFPDLHSELNLSSLELGDSALYFCASSRQGGAFNEQFFGPGTRLTVL.

The chain links TRBV6-6 to TRBJ1-5; D unclear. Germline CDR1 MNHNY, CDR2 SVGAGI (reference sequence). The CDR3 covers 13 residues. The V gene lost 3 bases and the J gene lost 4 bases, with 7 bases spanning the gap. The CDR3 region is CASSYVRNQPQHF. The CDR3 nucleotides read TGTGCCAGCAGTTATGTGAGGAATCAGCCCCAGCATTTT.

V gene TRBV7-2 combines with J gene TRBJ2-7, with TRBD2 matching 13 bases. The CDR3 consists of 16 residues. V lost 4 bases and J lost 6; bases outside the gene matches: 9. Germline lookup yields CDR1 SGHTA and CDR2 FQGNSA. This chain's CDR3 is CASSSGGLAGATEQYF. In nucleotides, the CDR3 is TGTGCCAGCAGCTCCGGAGGACTAGCGGGAGCAACCGAGCAGTACTTC.

Points on this clone: One end of the junction fails to match germline, which may point to a read error. The genes are TRBV7-9 and TRBJ2-1; the match to TRBD2 covers 8 bases. The CDR3 loop spans 12 amino acids. Germline V CDR1 and CDR2: SEHNR, FQNEAQ (reference sequence). The CDR3 DNA is TGTTCCAGCAGCTTTAGCGGGGAGAAGCAGTTCTTC. This codes for CSSSFSGEKQFF.

This chain links TRBV7-9 with TRBJ1-5; 7 bases fit TRBD1. The CDR3 consists of 16 residues. The trim removed 1 base at V and 1 base at J, leaving 4 bases unmatched. Germline V gives CDR1 SEHNR, CDR2 FQNEAQ (reference sequence). The CDR3 sequence is CASSLGQGSSNQPQHF. The CDR3 coding sequence is TGTGCCAGCAGCTTAGGACAGGGATCAAGCAATCAGCCCCAGCATTTT.

This clone was counted between two and nine times. The chain combines TRBV6-1 with TRBJ1-5; 9 bases align to TRBD1. The germline V gene has CDR1 MNHNS and CDR2 SASEGT. This CDR3 spans 15 amino acids. The trim removed 6 bases at V and 6 bases at J, leaving 9 bases unmatched. CDR3 amino acids: CASSDWDRASQPQHF. The DNA of the CDR3 is TGTGCCAGCAGCGATTGGGACAGGGCAAGTCAGCCCCAGCATTTT.

V gene TRBV12-5 combines with J gene TRBJ2-1, with 8 bases aligning to TRBD2. CDR3 size: 17 residues. The ends lost 6 bases at V and 4 bases at J; junction bases unmatched: 14. Germline V gene lookup returns CDR1 LGHNT and CDR2 FRNRAP. The CDR3 here is CASGPPRGGADYNEQFF. CDR3 coding DNA: TGTGCTAGTGGCCCACCACGGGGGGGCGCGGATTACAATGAGCAGTTCTTC.

The V and J genes are TRBV6-5 and TRBJ2-7; 8 bases match TRBD2. The CDR3 is 14 amino acids. The V gene end was trimmed by 6 bases and the J gene end by 5 bases; junction bases not matched to a gene: 9. Looked up from germline, CDR1 is MNHEY and CDR2 is SVGAGI. In DNA, the CDR3 is TGTGCCAGCAGGCCGTTTCTAGCGGGCGACGAGCAGTACTTC. This encodes CASRPFLAGDEQYF.

This clone has only a few counts. The chain has TRBV5-1 and TRBJ2-2; 10 bases are shared with TRBD2. V was pared by 4 bases and J by 5 bases, with 2 bases of the junction left unmatched. Germline V gives CDR1 SGHRS, CDR2 YFSETQ. The CDR3 has 14 amino acids. The CDR3 coding sequence is TGCGCCAGCAGCCCAGCGGGAGGGACCGGGGAGCTGTTTTTT. Translating it yields CASSPAGGTGELFF.

This chain connects TRBV7-2 to TRBJ1-1, with unresolved D. CDR1 and CDR2 (germline): SGHTA, FQGNSA. CDR3 length: 12 residues. Trimming removed 5 bases from V and 2 bases from J, with 6 bases in between. The DNA for the CDR3 is TGTGCCAGCAGCCCCCTTAACACTGAAGCTTTCTTT. Translated, it gives CASSPLNTEAFF.

The V and J genes are TRBV25-1 and TRBJ2-2; TRBD1 matches 9 bases. The CDR3 totals 17 residues. Germline-derived CDR1 and CDR2 are MGHDK and SYGVNS. V dropped 4 bases and J dropped 6; count of bases not matched to a gene: 12. CDR3 nucleotide sequence: TGTGCCAGCAGTGTCGGGACAGGGTCGAAATATTCCGGGGAGCTGTTTTTT. This sequence encodes CASSVGTGSKYSGELFF.

The CDR3 DNA is TGCAGCGCCTTACAGGGTGTAAATGGCTACACCTTC. The encoded protein is CSALQGVNGYTF. The V and J genes are TRBV29-1 and TRBJ1-2; perhaps TRBD1 as D (6 bases). The ends were cut back, 7 bases at V and 6 bases at J, with 15 bases in the middle. Germline CDR1 and CDR2: SQVTM and ANQGSEA. The CDR3 contains 12 residues.

This clone has only a few counts. The chain has TRBV15 and TRBJ2-2; D gene unclear. V shed 0 bases and J shed 1 base, with 3 bases lying between them. CDR1 LNHNV and CDR2 YYDKDF come from the germline V gene (reference sequence). The CDR3 has 14 residues. The CDR3 sequence is CATSRERNTGELFF. The DNA for the CDR3 is TGTGCCACCAGCAGAGAGAGGAACACCGGGGAGCTGTTTTTT.

J is TRBJ2-7 and V is TRBV25-1; TRBD2 is a possible D gene (5 bases). Germline V gene sequence: CDR1 MGHDK, CDR2 SYGVNS. CDR3 size: 13 residues. In DNA form, the CDR3 reads TGTGCTGTGGAGGCGGCGAGCTCCTACGAGCAGTACTTC. This encodes CAVEAASSYEQYF.

A few counts support this clone. This sequence joins TRBV6-5 and TRBJ1-5, with D unresolved. Germline V gives CDR1 MNHEY, CDR2 SVGAGI. This CDR3 has 13 amino acids. The V gene lost 4 bases and the J gene lost 3 bases, with 7 bases spanning the gap. The CDR3 loop is CASSSGLNQPQHF. The CDR3 DNA sequence: TGTGCCAGCAGTTCTGGACTCAATCAGCCCCAGCATTTT.

V usage is TRBV5-4 and J usage is TRBJ1-4; the D gene is possibly TRBD1 (6 bases). The CDR3 contains 16 residues. V was cut by 4 bases and J by 7 bases, with 20 bases left in between. Germline values: CDR1 SGHNT, CDR2 YYREEE (reference sequence). The CDR3 is CASSPGTRRSTEKLFF. DNA of the CDR3: TGTGCCAGCAGCCCTGGGACAAGAAGGTCTACTGAAAAACTGTTTTTT.

V usage is TRBV5-1 and J usage is TRBJ2-5, with D perhaps matching TRBD1 (6 bases). CDR3 length: 15 residues. The germline V gene encodes CDR1 SGHRS and CDR2 YFSETQ. The germline V and J ends were trimmed by 7 bases and 1 base, with 17 bases remaining between them. CDR3 residues: CASHRDTTSQETQYF. The DNA of the CDR3 is TGCGCCAGCCACCGGGACACCACAAGCCAAGAGACCCAGTACTTC.

A remark on this clone: Compared with germline, one end of the junction differs, possibly owing to a read error. The rearrangement uses TRBV7-9 and TRBJ1-1, with D uncertain. The CDR3 has 12 residues. Germline V gives CDR1 SEHNR, CDR2 FQNEAQ (reference sequence). The CDR3 DNA reads TGTTCCAGCAGCTTATGGGCCTCGAGAGCTTTCTTT. This gives the protein CSSSLWASRAFF.

The rearrangement links TRBV27 to TRBJ2-7, with a tentative D call TRBD1 (5 bases). The CDR3 has 13 amino acids. V lost 2 bases and J lost 6, with 11 bases in between. CDR1 MNHEY and CDR2 SMNVEV come from the germline V gene (reference sequence). This chain's CDR3 is CASSLKSGREQYF. The CDR3 DNA sequence: TGTGCCAGCAGTTTAAAGTCAGGGCGCGAGCAGTACTTC.

This clone was counted a single time. The chain uses TRBV13 and TRBJ2-3; tentative D call: TRBD1 (6 bases). This CDR3 spans 14 amino acids. Looked up from germline, CDR1 is PRHDT and CDR2 is FYEKMQ (reference sequence). V gave up 5 bases and J gave up 3 bases, with 12 bases separating them. The CDR3 DNA sequence: TGTGCCAGCAGCGGTAACAGGGAAACAGATACGCAGTATTTT. Its protein is CASSGNRETDTQYF.

This sequence joins TRBV29-1 and TRBJ2-3; D is unresolved. From germline, CDR1 is SQVTM and CDR2 ANQGSEA. This CDR3 spans 14 amino acids. V shed 6 bases and J shed 1 base, with 14 bases lying between them. The CDR3, as DNA: TGCAGCGTCCACGACCGGGTAGGCACAGATACGCAGTATTTT. It yields the protein CSVHDRVGTDTQYF.